These 21 T cell receptor beta chains were all obtained from the same sample, sequenced in a study of CD8+CD57+ T cells in acquired aplastic anemia. TCR beta VDJ and CDR3 profiles were obtained from a genomic DNA template. TCRdb independently ran MiXCR on the reads; one entry per CDR3 protein. The sample shows under 350,000 distinct CDR3 sequences, about 50% of them seen only once. The patients chosen for sequencing had shown expansion of CD8+CD57+ cells (detected by flow cytometry). The sequenced material came from sorted CD4+, CD8+, or CD8+CD57+ T cells (not recorded which) from PBMCs. All receptors derive from a human donor with aplastic anemia.

This clonotype was seen at least ten times. V is TRBV5-1 and J is TRBJ2-1; 7 nucleotides align to TRBD2. V trimming: 4 bases; J trimming: 5 bases; junction bases outside the gene matches: 9. This CDR3 is built from 15 residues. Looked up from germline, CDR1 is SGHRS and CDR2 is YFSETQ. In DNA, the CDR3 is TGCGCCAGCAGCCTAGGACTAGATTCTCACAATGAGCAGTTCTTC. Translation: CASSLGLDSHNEQFF.

This clonotype came up a few times. The chain's CDR3 is CASSQRTSGFNEQYF. The CDR3 region has the DNA TGCGCCAGCAGCCAACGGACTAGCGGGTTCAACGAGCAGTACTTC. The gene calls are TRBV5-1 and TRBJ2-7; TRBD2 matches at 11 bases. The CDR3 runs to 15 residues. Trimming took 4 bases from V and 5 from J; bases not matched to a gene: 8. Germline V gene sequence: CDR1 SGHRS, CDR2 YFSETQ.

The genes are TRBV7-9 and TRBJ1-2; 10 nucleotides agree with TRBD1. Germline CDR1 SEHNR, CDR2 FQNEAQ (reference sequence). CDR3 length: 14 residues. V gave up 3 bases and J gave up 6 bases; unmatched junction bases: 4. The CDR3, as DNA: TGTGCCAGCAGCTTCGACAGGGGGCGGGATGGCTACACCTTC. Translated: CASSFDRGRDGYTF.

The V and J genes are TRBV20-1 and TRBJ1-2; tentative D call: TRBD1 (5 bases). From germline, CDR1 is DFQATT and CDR2 SNEGSKA (reference sequence). V was shortened by 1 base and J by 6 bases, with 9 bases between the two germline ends. CDR3 length: 12 amino acids. This chain's CDR3 is CSARVQAHGYTF. The CDR3 DNA reads TGCAGTGCTAGAGTACAGGCCCATGGCTACACCTTC.

The CDR3 sequence: CASNPRDNWPQHF. In DNA form, the CDR3 reads TGTGCCAGTAACCCCCGGGACAACTGGCCCCAGCATTTT. The chain carries TRBV19 and TRBJ1-5; possible D gene TRBD1, 6 bases. Germline CDR1 LNHDA, CDR2 SQIVND (reference sequence). V was cut by 7 bases and J by 9 bases, with 16 bases left in between. This CDR3 comprises 13 residues.

The rearrangement joins TRBV5-1 to TRBJ2-3; 10 positions agree with TRBD2. The ends lost 6 bases at V and 11 bases at J; junction bases unmatched: 18. Germline lookup yields CDR1 SGHRS and CDR2 YFSETQ. There are 16 residues in the CDR3. CDR3 residues: CASTGGSGRSYNEQYF. CDR3 DNA: TGCGCCAGCACCGGGGGTAGCGGGAGGTCCTACAATGAGCAGTATTTT.

The chain combines TRBV20-1 with TRBJ1-1; D uncertain. The V end lost 0 bases, the J end lost 6 bases, and 14 bases lay between the germline ends. The germline CDR1 and CDR2 sequences are DFQATT and SNEGSKA (reference sequence). This CDR3 is 14 amino acids long. As DNA, the CDR3 is TGCAGTGCTAGAGAGAGCGCAGCCAACGCTGAAGCTTTCTTT. Translating it yields CSARESAANAEAFF.

The J gene is TRBJ1-6, the V gene TRBV5-1, with D tentatively TRBD1 (6 bases). This CDR3 spans 18 amino acids. From germline, CDR1 is SGHRS and CDR2 YFSETQ. Trimming left V 2 bases short and J 4 bases short, with 19 bases between. CDR3 coding DNA: TGCGCCAGCAGCTTATACGCTGGACAGACCCTATATAATTCACCCCTCCACTTT. Protein: CASSLYAGQTLYNSPLHF.

Concerning this clonotype: Compared with germline, one end of the junction differs, possibly owing to a read error. The chain carries TRBV4-1 and TRBJ1-2; D may be TRBD1 (6 bases). This CDR3 comprises 13 residues. Germline lookup yields CDR1 MGHRA and CDR2 YSYEKL. CDR3 sequence reads: CASSQGTAYGYTF. The CDR3 DNA follows: TGTGCCAGCAGCCAGGGGACGGCGTATGGCTACACCTTC.

V usage is TRBV20-1 and J usage is TRBJ1-3; D not certain. V lost 5 bases to trimming and J lost 4 bases, with 6 bases between them. Germline V gene lookup returns CDR1 DFQATT and CDR2 SNEGSKA (reference sequence). The length of the CDR3 is 11 residues. The CDR3 DNA reads TGCAGTGCTCAGAACGGAAACACCATATATTTT. The encoded protein is CSAQNGNTIYF.

The chain couples TRBV5-5 to TRBJ2-7; TRBD2 matches 13 bases. The V gene end was trimmed by 4 bases and the J gene end by 5 bases; junction bases not matched to a gene: 6. Per the germline V gene, CDR1 is SGHKS and CDR2 is YYEKEE (reference sequence). The CDR3 sequence is 15 residues long. CDR3 coding DNA: TGTGCCAGCAGCCGACTAGCGGGGGGACTGGACGAGCAGTACTTC. It encodes CASSRLAGGLDEQYF.

This rearrangement joins TRBV5-1 to TRBJ2-2; the match to TRBD2 covers 10 bases. Trimming took 7 bases from V and 4 from J; bases not matched to a gene: 4. CDR1 is SGHRS and CDR2 is YFSETQ in the germline V gene. The CDR3 covers 14 residues. DNA of the CDR3: TGCGCCAGCTTGGCTAGCGGGAGCACCGGGGAGCTGTTTTTT. Translated: CASLASGSTGELFF.

This clonotype was observed a single time. CDR3: CATVGLGRGGEKLFF. CDR3 coding DNA: TGTGCCACCGTCGGTTTGGGGCGGGGTGGTGAAAAACTGTTTTTT. The rearrangement links TRBV6-5 to TRBJ1-4; tentatively, D is TRBD1 (5 bases). The length of the CDR3 is 15 residues. Per the germline V gene, CDR1 is MNHEY and CDR2 is SVGAGI. V was shortened by 10 bases and J by 7 bases, with 22 bases between the two germline ends.

CDR3 sequence: CSARRTDMNTEAFF. The DNA for the CDR3 is TGCAGTGCTAGGAGGACAGACATGAACACTGAAGCTTTCTTT. V gene TRBV20-1 combines with J gene TRBJ1-1; possible D gene TRBD1, 6 bases. This CDR3 has 14 residues. CDR1 and CDR2 (germline): DFQATT, SNEGSKA (reference sequence). V was trimmed by 3 bases and J by 0 bases, leaving 11 bases between them.

J is TRBJ1-2 and V is TRBV10-1; D unclear. V dropped 0 bases and J dropped 1 base, with 3 bases sitting between them. CDR3 size: 13 residues. The V gene's germline CDR1 is WNHNN and CDR2 SYGVQD (reference sequence). CDR3 loop: CASSESLNYGYTF. The DNA of the CDR3 is TGCGCCAGCAGTGAGTCGCTTAACTATGGCTACACCTTC.

The chain links TRBV27 to TRBJ2-7; unclear D gene. Germline CDR1 and CDR2: MNHEY and SMNVEV (reference sequence). The CDR3 covers 14 residues. V was cut by 4 bases and J by 0 bases, with 10 bases left in between. The DNA of the CDR3 is TGTGCCAGCAGTTCGCCGACCCTCTCCTACGAGCAGTACTTC. This encodes CASSSPTLSYEQYF.

In regard to this clonotype: One end of the junction is discordant with germline, which a read error may explain. The chain links TRBV20-1 to TRBJ2-1; D is unresolved. The CDR3 is 11 residues long. Per the germline V gene, CDR1 is DFQATT and CDR2 is SNEGSKA (reference sequence). CDR3 in DNA: TGCAGTACACAAGCAGGACCTATGCAGGTCTTC. Protein: CSTQAGPMQVF.

This clonotype has at least ten counts. The V and J genes are TRBV10-1 and TRBJ2-3, with D hard to call. Germline lookup yields CDR1 WNHNN and CDR2 SYGVQD (reference sequence). Trimming took 2 bases from V and 4 from J, leaving 10 bases between them. This CDR3 is built from 14 residues. The CDR3 here is CASSERRDADTQYF. The CDR3 bases are TGCGCCAGCAGTGAGCGACGTGATGCAGATACGCAGTATTTT.

This chain joins TRBV7-2 and TRBJ2-3, with TRBD1 matching 7 bases. V gave up 5 bases and J gave up 6 bases; unmatched junction bases: 8. The CDR3 consists of 14 residues. CDR1 and CDR2 (germline): SGHTA, FQGNSA. CDR3 sequence: CASSLERGRDTQYF. The CDR3 nucleotides read TGTGCCAGCAGCCTAGAGAGGGGGCGTGATACGCAGTATTTT. The full variable domain, rest sourced from reference TRBV7-2 and TRBJ2-3, is GAGVSQSPSNKVTEKGKDVELRCDPISGHTALYWYRQSLGQGLEFLIYFQGNSAPDKSGLPSDRFSAERTGGSVSTLTIQRTQQEDSAVYLCASSLERGRDTQYFGPGTRLTVL.

This clonotype was counted ten times or more. This chain uses TRBV7-7 with TRBJ2-1; 7 nucleotides match TRBD1. Per the germline V gene, CDR1 is SSHAT and CDR2 is FNYEAQ (reference sequence). CDR3 length: 13 residues. V shed 5 bases and J 9 bases; nucleotides not matched to a gene: 7. The CDR3 reads CASSAQGESEQFF. The CDR3 DNA is TGTGCCAGCAGCGCTCAGGGGGAGAGTGAGCAGTTCTTC.

The J gene is TRBJ2-1, the V gene TRBV7-9, with 15 positions matching TRBD2. CDR1 SEHNR and CDR2 FQNEAQ come from the germline V gene (reference sequence). The V segment lost 1 base and the J segment 3 bases; nucleotides outside the gene matches: 1. This CDR3 has 17 residues. The CDR3 region has the DNA TGTGCCAGCAGCTTAGGGACTAGCGGGGGGGACTACAATGAGCAGTTCTTC. The encoded protein is CASSLGTSGGDYNEQFF.